This T cell receptor (beta chain) came from a study of CD8 T cells in ankylosing spondylitis. Findings and caveats of the study: About 8 highly homologous variants formed a TCR beta motif that appeared characteristic of ankylosing spondylitis blood. Disease-associated clones were reportedly significantly overrepresented in matched ankylosing spondylitis synovial fluid.

CDR1 SGHTA and CDR2 FQGNSA come from the germline V gene. V was pared by 2 bases and J by 4 bases, with 3 bases of the junction left unmatched. The CDR3 length is 15 residues. MiXCR, applied by TCRdb to the 5' RACE reads, yields one record per CDR3 protein. The sample includes more than 200,000 distinct CDR3 sequences, 20% to 30% seen only once; the top ten take roughly 0.67%. This clonotype occurred many times. The antigen is not known. What was sequenced was blood, either unsorted or a sorted T cell fraction (not recorded which). The sequence came from a male donor with ankylosing spondylitis or in good health (not recorded which). The V call is TRBV7-2, the J call TRBJ2-1; 9 bases fit TRBD2. CDR3 nucleotides: TGTGCCAGCAGCTTACGGGCGGGGGGGTACAATGAGCAGTTCTTC. It encodes CASSLRAGGYNEQFF.